The 18 T cell receptor beta chains presented below share a single source sample, sequenced in a study of regulatory T cells in long-lasting Graves disease. Through Arm-PCR of CDR3 regions and iRepertoire HTBI primers, TCR beta libraries were built. Using its own MiXCR run on the multiplex PCR reads, TCRdb lists one record per CDR3 protein. Altogether 420,000 or so distinct CDR3 sequences are present, about 15% being singletons, with the ten largest covering about 23%. Time point here: newly diagnosed GD, antithyroid drugs for less than 3 months. There was RNA extracted from PBMCs, and the TCR library was made from it. These sequences were also reported in another study, on T cells in Graves' hyperthyroidism and ophthalmopathy.

The sample in question was peripheral blood mononuclear cells (PBMCs), obtained at new diagnosis, from a patient treated with antithyroid drugs. These receptors originate from a young woman with Graves disease.

This clonotype appeared a few times. This sequence joins TRBV29-1 and TRBJ2-3; a possible D gene is TRBD2 (5 bases). CDR1 and CDR2 (germline): SQVTM, ANQGSEA. V lost 1 base and J lost 2, with 13 bases in between. The CDR3 runs 15 residues. CDR3 protein: CSVEVSGVPTDTQYF. Written as DNA, the CDR3 is TGCAGCGTTGAAGTTTCCGGGGTCCCCACAGATACGCAGTATTTT.

Comment on this clonotype: A much more abundant neighbour one base away suggests this may be a read error. The V call is TRBV29-1, the J call TRBJ2-5; tentatively, D is TRBD1 (6 bases). Trimming pared 6 bases from V and 9 bases from J, leaving 23 bases between. This CDR3 region has 14 residues. Germline V gives CDR1 SQVTM, CDR2 ANQGSEA. DNA for the CDR3: TGCAGCGTCAGAACGAGGGGGTCGGGTGAGGCCCAGTACTTC. Residues: CSVRTRGSGEAQYF.

The sample holds many counts of this clonotype. The chain employs TRBV27 and TRBJ1-2, with TRBD1 matching 11 bases. CDR1 is MNHEY, CDR2 SMNVEV, per germline (reference sequence). V lost 6 bases, J lost 10 bases, and 7 bases stayed unmatched. CDR3 size: 13 residues. This CDR3 is CASSRPGQGVYTF. The CDR3 DNA follows: TGTGCCAGCAGCCGTCCGGGACAGGGGGTCTACACCTTC.

This clonotype came up a few times. V usage is TRBV4-3 and J usage is TRBJ1-4; possible D gene TRBD1, 6 bases. Germline CDR1 reads LGHNA; CDR2 reads YSLEER. This CDR3 has 16 amino acids. V shed 0 bases and J shed 7 bases, with 15 bases lying between them. CDR3 sequence reads: CASSQEGRGRGEKLFF. CDR3 coding DNA: TGCGCCAGCAGCCAAGAAGGACGGGGGCGCGGTGAAAAACTGTTTTTT.

This chain connects TRBV24-1 to TRBJ1-5; D possibly corresponds to TRBD1 (6 bases). The CDR3 spans 12 residues. Trimming removed 4 bases from V and 7 bases from J, with 7 bases in between. CDR1 is KGHDR and CDR2 is SFDVKD in the germline V gene. The CDR3 region has the DNA TGTGCCACCAGTGACGGGGGCCAGCCCCAGCATTTT. It is translated as CATSDGGQPQHF.

In its sample, this clonotype was seen many times. CDR3 nucleotides: TGCAGTGCCCCTGGGACTAGCGGACGCTACAATGAGCAGTTCTTC. Translation: CSAPGTSGRYNEQFF. This chain connects TRBV20-1 to TRBJ2-1; 11 bases are a match to TRBD2. V was clipped by 6 bases and J by 3 bases; unmatched bases: 7. The CDR3 has 15 residues. The germline V gene has CDR1 DFQATT and CDR2 SNEGSKA (reference sequence).

This clonotype was detected ten times or more. The rearrangement joins TRBV20-1 to TRBJ2-3; the match to TRBD1 covers 9 bases. Trimming took 2 bases from V and 4 from J; bases not matched to a gene: 10. Germline V gives CDR1 DFQATT, CDR2 SNEGSKA (reference sequence). The CDR3 sequence is 16 residues long. Here the CDR3 reads CSARTQDRGGPDTQYF. CDR3 DNA sequence: TGCAGTGCTAGAACCCAGGACAGGGGAGGGCCAGATACGCAGTATTTT.

This clonotype was observed many times. This sequence joins TRBV7-9 and TRBJ2-1; D call uncertain. Germline V lookup: CDR1 SEHNR, CDR2 FQNEAQ (reference sequence). Trimming cost V 1 base and J 10 bases, with 14 bases left between them. The CDR3 totals 14 residues. As DNA, the CDR3 is TGTGCCAGCAGCTTAGATGGACCTCCGGGCGAGCAGTTCTTC. Protein sequence: CASSLDGPPGEQFF.

As concerns this clonotype: A read error may produce the germline difference seen at one junction end. V usage is TRBV6-1 and J usage is TRBJ2-1; TRBD1 matches at 9 bases. The CDR3 is 16 amino acids. Germline CDR1 is MNHNS and CDR2 is SASEGT. CDR3 nucleotide sequence: TGTGCCAACAGTGATCCGGGACAGGGATACTACAATGAGCAGTTCTTC. This codes for CANSDPGQGYYNEQFF.

This clonotype was seen only a few times. The J gene is TRBJ2-5, the V gene TRBV14, with 9 bases lining up with TRBD2. V gave up 4 bases and J gave up 2 bases; unmatched junction bases: 5. This CDR3 contains 15 residues. Germline CDR1 and CDR2: SGHDN and FVKESK. CDR3 region: CASSPGLADQETQYF. The CDR3 DNA is TGTGCCAGCAGCCCGGGACTAGCCGATCAAGAGACCCAGTACTTC.

The sample holds many counts of this clonotype. The CDR3 region has the DNA TGTGCCAGCAGCTTTGGGTCTGACAATGAGCAGTTCTTC. Its translation is CASSFGSDNEQFF. V usage is TRBV7-2 and J usage is TRBJ2-1; the D is unclear. V lost 3 bases and J lost 5, with 8 bases in between. This CDR3 is 13 amino acids long. The V gene's germline CDR1 is SGHTA and CDR2 FQGNSA.

This clonotype was counted ten times or more. This sequence joins TRBV6-5 and TRBJ2-7; TRBD2 matches 8 bases. Germline assignment: CDR1 MNHEY and CDR2 SVGAGI. The trim removed 2 bases at V and 1 base at J, leaving 4 bases unmatched. The CDR3 runs to 15 residues. CDR3 region: CASSYTTSGSYEQYF. CDR3 in DNA: TGTGCCAGCAGTTACACCACTAGCGGTTCCTACGAGCAGTACTTC.

The chain carries TRBV5-4 and TRBJ1-2; D is ambiguous. From germline, CDR1 is SGHNT and CDR2 YYREEE (reference sequence). The V end lost 0 bases, the J end lost 8 bases, and 11 bases lay between the germline ends. The CDR3 loop spans 13 amino acids. For the CDR3, the DNA is TGTGCCAGCAGCTTGGACGGGGTTAGGGGCTACACCTTC. Translating it yields CASSLDGVRGYTF.

This clonotype came up a few times. The chain carries TRBV7-9 and TRBJ2-7; no clear D gene. Trimming took off 3 bases at V and 4 bases at J, with 7 bases between the two ends. Germline CDR1 SEHNR, CDR2 FQNEAQ (reference sequence). CDR3 length: 12 residues. The CDR3 reads CASSFLEYEQYF. In DNA, the CDR3 is TGTGCCAGCAGCTTTCTGGAGTACGAGCAGTACTTC.

Comment on this clonotype: An end of the junction differs from the germline gene, which may be a read error. V and J are TRBV5-1 and TRBJ1-1; TRBD1 agrees at 7 bases. Germline-derived CDR1 and CDR2 are SGHRS and YFSETQ. The CDR3 runs 17 residues. The CDR3 reads CASSLALAGGANTEALF. CDR3 DNA sequence: TGCGCCAGCAGCTTGGCCTTGGCAGGGGGTGCGAACACTGAAGCTCTCTTT.

This chain connects TRBV24-1 to TRBJ2-1; 9 bases are shared with TRBD1. V shed 0 bases, J shed 6 bases, and the junction held 11 bases outside the gene matches. This CDR3 spans 18 amino acids. The V gene's germline CDR1 is KGHDR and CDR2 SFDVKD. CDR3: CATSDLNQGQGPINEQFF. The CDR3 nucleotides are TGTGCCACCAGTGATTTGAACCAGGGACAGGGACCGATCAATGAGCAGTTCTTC.

Comment on this clonotype: A read error may be the cause here, since a much bigger clone is one base away. The chain employs TRBV28 and TRBJ2-1, with 12 bases fitting TRBD2. CDR3 size: 17 residues. CDR1 is MDHEN and CDR2 is SYDVKM in the germline V gene. After removal of 5 bases from V and 8 bases from J, the junction contained 13 bases not matched to a gene. The CDR3 coding sequence is TGTGCCAGCAGTCTTTGGGCCTGGACTAGCGGGATCTATGAGCAGTTCTTC. Translated, it gives CASSLWAWTSGIYEQFF.

Ten or more counts support this clonotype. The chain links TRBV5-1 to TRBJ2-7, with 8 bases matching TRBD1. CDR3 size: 19 residues. Germline CDR1 SGHRS, CDR2 YFSETQ. V shed 1 base, J shed 0 bases, and the junction held 15 bases outside the gene matches. CDR3 loop: CASSLTGTGLLAASYEQYF. CDR3 coding DNA: TGCGCCAGCAGCTTGACCGGGACAGGCCTATTAGCAGCCTCCTACGAGCAGTACTTC.